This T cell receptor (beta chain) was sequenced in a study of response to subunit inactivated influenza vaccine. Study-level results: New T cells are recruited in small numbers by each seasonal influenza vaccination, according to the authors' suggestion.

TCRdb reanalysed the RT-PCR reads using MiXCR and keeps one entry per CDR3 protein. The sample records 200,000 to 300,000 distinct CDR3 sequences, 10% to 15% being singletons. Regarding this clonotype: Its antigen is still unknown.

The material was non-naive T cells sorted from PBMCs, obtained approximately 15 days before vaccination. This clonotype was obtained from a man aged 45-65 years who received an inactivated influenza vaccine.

The CDR3 region is CSARGLETQYF. The DNA of the CDR3 is TGCAGTGCCAGGGGGCTAGAGACCCAGTACTTC. The rearrangement uses TRBV20-1 and TRBJ2-5, with 8 bases fitting TRBD1. The CDR3 length is 11 residues. Germline V gene sequence: CDR1 DFQATT, CDR2 SNEGSKA (reference sequence). J lost 4 bases, V lost 6 bases, and 1 base had no gene match.